Each of the 29 T cell receptor beta chains below was sequenced from the same sample in a study of human T cells and chemical hapten exposure. The sample's time point: patch test 3, about 24 weeks after DPC sensitization. Treatment meaning: therapeutic diphenylcyclopropenone sensitization with weekly scalp DPC. TCRdb ran MiXCR on the RACE reads and lists one entry per CDR3 protein. The data hold tens of thousands of distinct CDR3 sequences, with over 8.5% observed a single time. The source was whole blood, collected in connection with sensitization to the hapten diphenylcyclopropenone (DPC). The receptors stem from a woman in her 50s with alopecia areata. Some clones in this sample may be carry-over from other donors' samples.

The table lists this clonotype with many counts. This chain links TRBV4-2 with TRBJ2-7; D tentatively reads TRBD1 or TRBD2 (5 bases each). CDR3 length: 15 residues. V lost 4 bases to trimming and J lost 2 bases, with 15 bases between them. Germline CDR1 is LGHNA and CDR2 is YNFKEQ. The DNA of the CDR3 is TGTGCCAGCAGCCGGGACGTCAGCGGAGCCTACGAGCAGTACTTC. Translating gives CASSRDVSGAYEQYF.

Points on this clonotype: In this CDR3 the conserved last residue, phenylalanine or tryptophan, is missing, so a read error is likely. The chain links TRBV29-1 to TRBJ2-1; D not resolved. This CDR3 contains 12 residues. The germline gives CDR1 SQVTM, CDR2 ANQGSEA. V shed 0 bases and J shed 7 bases, with 7 bases lying between them. The CDR3 loop is CSVEEGANEQFL. Here the CDR3 DNA reads TGCAGCGTTGAAGAAGGAGCGAATGAGCAGTTCCTC.

V is TRBV5-1 and J is TRBJ2-1, with D perhaps matching TRBD2 (5 bases). The CDR3 runs 19 residues. Trimming took off 4 bases at V and 1 base at J, with 24 bases between the two ends. CDR1 SGHRS and CDR2 YFSETQ come from the germline V gene. The CDR3 sequence is CASSASAFSGYNSYNEQFF. The CDR3 DNA is TGCGCCAGCAGCGCGTCCGCCTTCAGCGGATACAATTCCTACAATGAGCAGTTCTTC. The variable domain in full, with the rest retrieved from reference TRBV5-1 and TRBJ2-1, is KAGVTQTPRYLIKTRGQQVTLSCSPISGHRSVSWYQQTPGQGLQFLFEYFSETQRNKGNFPGRFSGRQFSNSRSEMNVSTLELGDSALYLCASSASAFSGYNSYNEQFFGPGTRLTVL.

This clonotype was detected many times. The rearrangement joins TRBV29-1 to TRBJ2-2; D is ambiguous. The CDR3 loop spans 14 amino acids. From germline, CDR1 is SQVTM and CDR2 ANQGSEA. The ends were cut back, 2 bases at V and 6 bases at J, with 13 bases in the middle. CDR3 protein: CSVEPNRKAGELFF. In DNA form, the CDR3 reads TGCAGCGTTGAACCCAACCGAAAGGCCGGGGAGCTGTTTTTT.

This clonotype has more than one count but fewer than ten. The chain has TRBV29-1 and TRBJ1-1; D not resolved. Germline V gene lookup returns CDR1 SQVTM and CDR2 ANQGSEA. The CDR3 is made up of 13 amino acids. Trimming stripped 2 bases from V and 0 bases from J, with 7 bases between. CDR3 in DNA: TGCAGCGTTGAATCTGGTATGAACACTGAAGCTTTCTTT. Translation gives CSVESGMNTEAFF.

CDR3: CASSLGLQGPQNYTF. For the CDR3, the DNA is TGTGCCAGCAGTTTAGGGCTACAGGGGCCGCAGAACTACACCTTC. The J gene is TRBJ1-2, the V gene TRBV12-3 or TRBV12-4; the match to TRBD1 covers 7 bases. The V segment lost 1 base and the J segment 10 bases; nucleotides outside the gene matches: 12. This CDR3 contains 15 residues.

For the CDR3, the DNA is TGTGCCAGCAGTTTTGTTCGTAGATCCTATAATTCACCCCTCCACTTT. Translation gives CASSFVRRSYNSPLHF. The chain joins TRBV28 to TRBJ1-6; D ambiguous. Germline V lookup: CDR1 MDHEN, CDR2 SYDVKM. V lost 3 bases to trimming and J lost 1 base, with 10 bases between them. The length of the CDR3 is 16 residues.

This chain joins TRBV6-5 and TRBJ2-5; no definite D call. Trimming pared 7 bases from V and 9 bases from J, leaving 12 bases between. The CDR3 loop spans 11 amino acids. Germline V CDR1 and CDR2: MNHEY, SVGAGI. The CDR3 coding sequence is TGTGCCAGCACAAACCGCCAGGCCCAGTACTTC. It is translated as CASTNRQAQYF.

This clonotype was detected many times. The V call is TRBV7-2, the J call TRBJ2-1; a weak D match, TRBD2 (6 bases). CDR1 and CDR2 from the germline V gene are SGHTA and FQGNSA. The CDR3 runs 16 residues. Trimming removed 0 bases from V and 3 bases from J, with 12 bases in between. The CDR3: CASSLAFSGGYNEQFF. For the CDR3, the DNA is TGTGCCAGCAGCTTAGCTTTTAGCGGCGGCTACAATGAGCAGTTCTTC.

This clonotype came up many times. This rearrangement joins TRBV5-4 to TRBJ2-3, with 7 bases matching TRBD1. V lost 6 bases to trimming and J lost 6 bases; unmatched junction nucleotides: 4. The CDR3 totals 12 residues. Germline loops: CDR1 SGHNT, CDR2 YYREEE (reference sequence). For the CDR3, the DNA is TGTGCCAGCAACACAGGGGCGGATACGCAGTATTTT. Its translation: CASNTGADTQYF.

This clonotype was observed a handful of times. The chain has TRBV7-9 and TRBJ1-2; 8 bases match TRBD1. Germline V gene data show CDR1 as SEHNR and CDR2 as FQNEAQ (reference sequence). The CDR3 is 15 amino acids. The ends lost 0 bases at V and 7 bases at J; junction bases unmatched: 7. In nucleotides, the CDR3 is TGTGCCAGCAGCTTAGCCGACAGGGGCGTCCGTGGCTACACCTTC. It codes for CASSLADRGVRGYTF.

CDR3 loop: CASSQLAGYNEQFF. CDR3 sequence (DNA): TGTGCCAGCAGCCAGCTAGCGGGGTACAATGAGCAGTTCTTC. The gene calls are TRBV3-1 and TRBJ2-1; 9 nucleotides agree with TRBD2. The CDR3 loop spans 14 amino acids. The germline gives CDR1 LGHDT, CDR2 YNNKEL (reference sequence). With 3 bases clipped from V and 4 bases from J, the junction kept 1 base outside the gene matches.

This clonotype was detected a few times. The chain links TRBV7-9 to TRBJ1-2; D gene ambiguous. Germline V gene data show CDR1 as SEHNR and CDR2 as FQNEAQ (reference sequence). V gave up 9 bases and J gave up 6 bases, with 17 bases separating them. CDR3 length equals 13 residues. CDR3 sequence (DNA): TGTGCCAGTTCCCCTATCCCAACTCATGGCTACACCTTC. As protein: CASSPIPTHGYTF.

This clonotype was observed many times. This chain links TRBV12-3 or TRBV12-4 with TRBJ1-2; D is unresolved. V lost 5 bases, J lost 8 bases, and 18 bases lay in between. The CDR3 sequence is 14 residues long. DNA of the CDR3: TGTGCCAGCAGTCCCCTTAGAGGGCTACGGGGCTACACCTTC. It specifies CASSPLRGLRGYTF.

There are many counts of this clonotype. V gene TRBV29-1 combines with J gene TRBJ2-7; D gene ambiguous. Trimming took 3 bases from V and 1 from J, leaving 13 bases between them. CDR1 is SQVTM, CDR2 ANQGSEA, per germline. The CDR3 length is 14 residues. DNA for the CDR3: TGCAGCGTTGAGAATTACGGATCGTCCTACGAGCAGTACTTC. Its translation: CSVENYGSSYEQYF.

The rearrangement joins TRBV6-5 to TRBJ2-3; 11 bases are shared with TRBD1. CDR1 is MNHEY, CDR2 SVGAGI, per germline. The trim removed 5 bases at V and 8 bases at J, leaving 6 bases unmatched. This CDR3 has 14 amino acids. CDR3 sequence: CASSQDRGPGTQYF. The CDR3 DNA is TGTGCCAGCAGTCAGGACAGGGGGCCAGGTACGCAGTATTTT.

This chain uses TRBV7-9 with TRBJ1-1; 7 bases fit TRBD1. Germline trimming cut 4 bases from V and 2 bases from J; bases unmatched to any gene: 4. The CDR3 has 14 amino acids. Germline V lookup: CDR1 SEHNR, CDR2 FQNEAQ (reference sequence). The CDR3 coding sequence is TGTGCCAGCAGCTCGGGACAGCTAAACACTGAAGCTTTCTTT. It is translated as CASSSGQLNTEAFF. Full variable domain (missing parts from reference TRBV7-9 and TRBJ1-1): DTGVSQNPRHKITKRGQNVTFRCDPISEHNRLYWYRQTLGQGPEFLTYFQNEAQLEKSRLLSDRFSAERPKGSFSTLEIQRTEQGDSAMYLCASSSGQLNTEAFFGQGTRLTVV.

This chain links TRBV28 with TRBJ2-7; 8 nucleotides match TRBD1. The germline V gene has CDR1 MDHEN and CDR2 SYDVKM. V shed 10 bases and J 2 bases; nucleotides not matched to a gene: 4. The CDR3 contains 12 residues. The CDR3, as DNA: TGTGCCATCGGACAGGGTACCTACGAGCAGTACTTC. This encodes CAIGQGTYEQYF.

This clonotype showed up many times. The J gene is TRBJ1-1, the V gene TRBV12-3 or TRBV12-4; 7 nucleotides match TRBD1. The CDR3 length is 13 residues. Trimming cost V 1 base and J 6 bases; bases outside gene matches: 2. CDR3 loop: CASSLVRGAEAFF. Written as DNA, the CDR3 is TGTGCCAGCAGTTTAGTCAGGGGGGCTGAAGCTTTCTTT.

The chain combines TRBV6-2 or TRBV6-3 with TRBJ1-2; TRBD1 agrees at 8 bases. Germline V CDR1 and CDR2: MNHEY, SVGEGT. V dropped 7 bases and J dropped 5; count of bases not matched to a gene: 6. This CDR3 contains 13 residues. CDR3 residues: CASKRDRGYGYTF. In DNA, the CDR3 is TGTGCCAGCAAACGTGACAGGGGATATGGCTACACCTTC.

This clonotype was picked up many times. The CDR3 loop is CASSLGGNEKLFF. The CDR3 coding sequence is TGTGCCAGCAGCTTGGGCGGAAATGAAAAACTGTTTTTT. The rearrangement links TRBV5-6 to TRBJ1-4; no firm D call. The V gene's germline CDR1 is SGHDT and CDR2 YYEEEE. This CDR3 spans 13 amino acids. The ends were cut back, 0 bases at V and 5 bases at J, with 5 bases in the middle.

There are many counts of this clonotype. The chain joins TRBV7-8 to TRBJ1-5; weak D call: TRBD1 (5 bases). The V gene lost 6 bases and the J gene lost 6 bases, with 24 bases spanning the gap. Germline values: CDR1 SGHVS, CDR2 FQNEAQ. The CDR3 extends over 17 amino acids. The DNA of the CDR3 is TGTGCCAGCAGTCCCTACGGGGGTATGTCCCGGGGTCAGCCCCAGCATTTT. Translating it yields CASSPYGGMSRGQPQHF.

This clonotype appeared many times. The rearrangement uses TRBV12-3 or TRBV12-4 and TRBJ1-5; 8 bases align to TRBD1. V dropped 6 bases and J dropped 9; count of bases not matched to a gene: 13. This CDR3 is built from 15 residues. This chain's CDR3 is CASSLGQEIGGPQHF. The CDR3 coding sequence is TGTGCCAGCAGCCTGGGACAGGAGATTGGAGGGCCCCAGCATTTT.

This clonotype appeared once. This sequence joins TRBV7-2 and TRBJ2-1; 9 nucleotides match TRBD2. The CDR3 runs to 16 residues. Trimming cost V 2 bases and J 7 bases; bases outside gene matches: 9. Germline CDR1 and CDR2: SGHTA and FQGNSA. The CDR3 loop reads CASSLRVGTSLNEQFF. The CDR3 DNA reads as TGTGCCAGCAGCTTAAGGGTAGGGACTAGCTTGAATGAGCAGTTCTTC.

The chain links TRBV12-3 or TRBV12-4 to TRBJ1-5, with TRBD1 as a possible D gene (5 bases). With 1 base removed from V and 5 bases from J, the gap between germline ends came to 12 bases. The CDR3 consists of 15 residues. The CDR3 is CASSLGQGRDQPQHF. The DNA for the CDR3 is TGTGCCAGCAGTTTAGGCCAGGGAAGGGATCAGCCCCAGCATTTT.

This clonotype was detected many times. This chain uses TRBV19 with TRBJ2-1; 8 bases line up with TRBD1. V was pared by 2 bases and J by 7 bases, with 10 bases of the junction left unmatched. CDR3 length: 16 amino acids. CDR1 is LNHDA and CDR2 is SQIVND in the germline V gene (reference sequence). CDR3 nucleotides: TGTGCCAGTAGTATATTCCAGGGGGCTTCTCTTAATGAGCAGTTCTTC. Its protein is CASSIFQGASLNEQFF.

J is TRBJ2-2 and V is TRBV5-1, with D possibly being TRBD1 (6 bases). This CDR3 region has 15 residues. Trimming removed 4 bases from V and 6 bases from J, with 16 bases in between. The germline V gene encodes CDR1 SGHRS and CDR2 YFSETQ. The CDR3 region has the DNA TGCGCCAGCAGCCAAATCACAGGGATGGCCGGGGAGCTGTTTTTT. It yields the protein CASSQITGMAGELFF. The variable domain in full, completed from reference TRBV5-1 and TRBJ2-2, reads KAGVTQTPRYLIKTRGQQVTLSCSPISGHRSVSWYQQTPGQGLQFLFEYFSETQRNKGNFPGRFSGRQFSNSRSEMNVSTLELGDSALYLCASSQITGMAGELFFGEGSRLTVL.

This clonotype was counted ten times or more. J is TRBJ2-3 and V is TRBV20-1, with D possibly TRBD2 on 5 matching bases. The CDR3 sequence is 13 residues long. Germline V gives CDR1 DFQATT, CDR2 SNEGSKA (reference sequence). V lost 3 bases to trimming and J lost 8 bases, with 15 bases between them. CDR3 sequence: CSASGGGGSTQYF. The CDR3 DNA is TGCAGTGCTAGCGGAGGAGGTGGGAGTACGCAGTATTTT.

This clonotype was counted only a few times. J is TRBJ2-5 and V is TRBV3-1, with 8 positions matching TRBD1. After removal of 2 bases from V and 5 bases from J, the junction contained 4 bases not matched to a gene. The germline gives CDR1 LGHDT, CDR2 YNNKEL (reference sequence). The CDR3 consists of 14 residues. CDR3 sequence reads: CASSQNQGAETQYF. The CDR3 DNA is TGTGCCAGCAGCCAAAACCAGGGGGCGGAGACCCAGTACTTC.